These T cell receptor beta chains were read from a single sample in a study of blood T cell repertoires in COVID-19. Assay used: immunoSEQ multiplex PCR; TCRdb lists only in-frame clones, some missing. The table includes roughly 130,000 clones, 88% detected once. The sequenced material came from peripheral blood. These receptors were collected from a man in his fifties or sixties with active or convalescent COVID-19. The CDR3 runs from the conserved cysteine through the conserved F or W. D genes are given only for firm matches. Rows give clone size only sometimes, using once, few, many, or a class for an expanded clone.

DNA	CDR3	size	V	J	D
TGTGCCAGCAGCTTTTCCGGGACTAACAATGAGCAGTTCTTC	CASSFSGTNNEQFF	NA	TRBV7-8	TRBJ2-1	TRBD2
TGTGCCAGCAGTTTACGGCACTACTCCTATAATTCACCCCTCCACTTT	CASSLRHYSYNSPLHF	NA	TRBV28	TRBJ1-6	NA
TGTGCCAGCAGCACGTCGGGGGGTGGCATGAACACTGAAGCTTTCTTT	CASSTSGGGMNTEAFF	once	TRBV5-4	TRBJ1-1	NA
TGTGCCAGCAGCGTAGAGGGGACTAGCTCCTACAATGAGCAGTTCTTC	CASSVEGTSSYNEQFF	NA	TRBV9	TRBJ2-1	TRBD2
TGCGCCAGCAGCTTGGAATTTAGGGGTACGGGTGAAGCTTTCTTT	CASSLEFRGTGEAFF	once	TRBV5-1	TRBJ1-1	NA
TGTGCCAGCAGCCAATATAAAGACAGGATAACTGAAGCTTTCTTT	CASSQYKDRITEAFF	NA	TRBV3-1/TRBV3-2	TRBJ1-1	NA
TGTGCCACCAGCAGAGACTCCGGGACAGGGACCTATGGCTACACCTTC	CATSRDSGTGTYGYTF	once	TRBV15	TRBJ1-2	TRBD1
TGTGCCAGCGACCTCAGCGGGGCAATAGCCTACAATGAGCAGTTCTTC	CASDLSGAIAYNEQFF	NA	TRBV2	TRBJ2-1	TRBD2
TGTGCCAGCCGGGGACTAGCGGGACCATCTAACTTC	CASRGLAGPSNF	NA	TRBV6-5	TRBJ2-5	TRBD2
TGCGCCAGCAGCTTGGACCCTTTAGGGCAGGGTCCGAACACTGAAGCTTTCTTT	CASSLDPLGQGPNTEAFF	once	TRBV5-1	TRBJ1-1	NA
TGTGCCAGCAGCCTAGGACTAGCAGATACGCAGTATTTT	CASSLGLADTQYF	NA	TRBV7-9	TRBJ2-3	TRBD2
TGTGCCAGCAGTTTATCATCCGGGGGGCGCCAACCACCTCCCTTC	CASSLSSGGRQPPPF	NA	TRBV28	TRBJ1-2	NA
TGTGCCACCAGTGATCAGTTTGGGTCCAGGGCGTTC	CATSDQFGSRAF	NA	TRBV24-1	TRBJ1-2	NA
TGTGCCAGCAGCTTACGGGATCCTCACCTTTGGAACACTGAAGCTTTCTTT	CASSLRDPHLWNTEAFF	NA	TRBV7-8	TRBJ1-1	NA
TGTGCCAGCTCACTCATAGCTGGTGAGCAGTTCTTC	CASSLIAGEQFF	NA	TRBV18	TRBJ2-1	NA
TGTGCCAGCAGTGGTTCGGGACAGGGGGACTACGAGCAGTACTTC	CASSGSGQGDYEQYF	few	TRBV2	TRBJ2-7	TRBD1
TGTGCCAGCAGCCAGACGGGGGTCGAGCAGTACTTC	CASSQTGVEQYF	NA	TRBV12-3/TRBV12-4	TRBJ2-7	NA
TGTGCCAGCAGTTACTCGCCAGGGGTAATGACCGGGGAGCTGTTTTTT	CASSYSPGVMTGELFF	NA	TRBV6-5	TRBJ2-2	NA
TGTGCCAGCAGCCCCGCGACTCTAGCGGGAGGGGGTGGAGAGACCCAGTACTTC	CASSPATLAGGGGETQYF	NA	TRBV7-9	TRBJ2-5	TRBD2
TGTGCCAGCAGCCAAGTCAACAATGAGCAGTTCTTC	CASSQVNNEQFF	NA	TRBV3-1/TRBV3-2	TRBJ2-1	NA
TGCGCCAGCAGCTTCGAGCAGGGTTCTGCTTTCTTT	CASSFEQGSAFF	NA	TRBV5-1	TRBJ1-1	NA
TGTGCCATCAGTGAGGGACTAGCGGGAGGCCAAGAGACCCAGTACTTC	CAISEGLAGGQETQYF	NA	TRBV10-3	TRBJ2-5	TRBD2
TGCGCCAGCAGCTTGGTTTCGCTAGCGGGGGTCCTAAGCTCCTACAATGAGCAGTTCTTC	CASSLVSLAGVLSSYNEQFF	few	TRBV5-1	TRBJ2-1	TRBD2
TGTGCCAGCAGCCCCGTGACGGGAAAGACCCAGTACTTC	CASSPVTGKTQYF	NA	TRBV11-2	TRBJ2-5	NA
TGTGCCTGGAGCGCAGGACAGGGAGTGGGTGGCTACACCTTC	CAWSAGQGVGGYTF	NA	TRBV30	TRBJ1-2	TRBD1
TGTGCCAGCAGATACAACAGGGGCTTGAATGAAAAACTGTTTTTT	CASRYNRGLNEKLFF	NA	TRBV28	TRBJ1-4	TRBD1
TGTGCCACCAGCAGAGACGCCTCGGGGTCTGGAAACACCATATATTTT	CATSRDASGSGNTIYF	NA	TRBV15	TRBJ1-3	NA
TGTGCCAGCAGCCGTCCGGAGTCTAATTCACCCCTCCACTTT	CASSRPESNSPLHF	NA	TRBV6-6	TRBJ1-6	NA
TGTGCCAGCAGAAGGACAGGCGACACTGAAGCTTTCTTT	CASRRTGDTEAFF	NA	TRBV12-3/TRBV12-4	TRBJ1-1	TRBD1
TGTGCCAGCAGCCGGACAGGTAATGGCTACACCTTC	CASSRTGNGYTF	once	TRBV3-1/TRBV3-2	TRBJ1-2	TRBD1
TGTGCCACCAGTCATAGGCGGGCCACCGGGGAGCTGTTTTTT	CATSHRRATGELFF	NA	TRBV24-1	TRBJ2-2	NA
TGTGCCAGCAGCCGGGGGGCAGAGACCCAGTACTTC	CASSRGAETQYF	once	TRBV7-9	TRBJ2-5	NA
TGTGCCAGCAGCGCAATACAGGTGACCGGGGAGCTGTTTTTT	CASSAIQVTGELFF	NA	TRBV7-2	TRBJ2-2	NA
TGTGCCAGCAGCCAAGGCTCCGGGAATCAGCCCCAGCATTTT	CASSQGSGNQPQHF	once	TRBV3-1/TRBV3-2	TRBJ1-5	NA
TGTGCCAGCCTCAACAAGGGGAATACGCAGTATTTT	CASLNKGNTQYF	NA	TRBV7-9	TRBJ2-3	NA
TGTGCCAGCAGACCGGACAATAGCAATCAGCCCCAGCATTTT	CASRPDNSNQPQHF	NA	TRBV6-6	TRBJ1-5	NA
TGTGCCAGCAGCCCCAGGGCGGAGGCTTTCTTT	CASSPRAEAFF	NA	TRBV11-2	TRBJ1-1	NA